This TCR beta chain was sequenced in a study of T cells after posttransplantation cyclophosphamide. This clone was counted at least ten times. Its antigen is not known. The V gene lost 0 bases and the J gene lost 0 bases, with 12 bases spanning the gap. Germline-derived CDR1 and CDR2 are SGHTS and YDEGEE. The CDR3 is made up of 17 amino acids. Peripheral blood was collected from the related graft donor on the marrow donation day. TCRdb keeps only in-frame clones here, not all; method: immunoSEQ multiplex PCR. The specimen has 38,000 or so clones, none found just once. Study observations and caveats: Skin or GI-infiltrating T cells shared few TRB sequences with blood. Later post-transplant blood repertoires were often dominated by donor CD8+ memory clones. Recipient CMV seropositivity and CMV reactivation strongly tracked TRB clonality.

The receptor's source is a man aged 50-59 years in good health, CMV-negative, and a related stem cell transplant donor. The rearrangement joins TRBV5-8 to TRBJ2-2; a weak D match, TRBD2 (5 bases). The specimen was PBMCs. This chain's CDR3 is CASSLVPRVANTGELFF. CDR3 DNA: TGTGCCAGCAGCTTGGTCCCGCGGGTGGCGAACACCGGGGAGCTGTTTTTT.